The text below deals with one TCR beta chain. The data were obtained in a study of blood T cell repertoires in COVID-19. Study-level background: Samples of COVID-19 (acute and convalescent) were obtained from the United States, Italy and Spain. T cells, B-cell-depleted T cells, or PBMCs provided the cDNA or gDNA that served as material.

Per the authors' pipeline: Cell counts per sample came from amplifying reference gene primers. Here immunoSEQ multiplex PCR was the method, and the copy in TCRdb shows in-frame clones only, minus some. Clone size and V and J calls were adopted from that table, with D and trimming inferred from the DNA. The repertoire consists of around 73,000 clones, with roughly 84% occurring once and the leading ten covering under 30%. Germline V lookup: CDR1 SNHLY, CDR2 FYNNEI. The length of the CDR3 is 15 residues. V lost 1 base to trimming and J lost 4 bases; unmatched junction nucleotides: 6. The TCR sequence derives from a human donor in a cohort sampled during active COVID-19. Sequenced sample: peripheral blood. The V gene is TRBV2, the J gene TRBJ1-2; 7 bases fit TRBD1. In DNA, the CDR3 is TGTGCCAGCAGTGAAGTTAGGACAGGTGCCTATGGCTACACCTTC. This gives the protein CASSEVRTGAYGYTF.